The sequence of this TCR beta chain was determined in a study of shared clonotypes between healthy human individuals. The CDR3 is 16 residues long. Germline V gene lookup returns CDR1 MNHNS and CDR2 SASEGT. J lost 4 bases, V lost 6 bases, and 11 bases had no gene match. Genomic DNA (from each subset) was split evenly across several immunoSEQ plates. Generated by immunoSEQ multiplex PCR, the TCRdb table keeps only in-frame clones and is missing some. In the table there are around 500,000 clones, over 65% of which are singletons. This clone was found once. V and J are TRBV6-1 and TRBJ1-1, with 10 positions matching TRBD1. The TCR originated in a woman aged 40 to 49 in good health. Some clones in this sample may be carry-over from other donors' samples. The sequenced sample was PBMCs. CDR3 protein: CASRERTGGKGTEAFF. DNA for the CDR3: TGTGCCAGCAGGGAAAGGACAGGGGGGAAGGGCACTGAAGCTTTCTTT.